Following are 9 T cell receptor beta chains from one sample sequenced in a study of tumor and adjacent non-tumor tissue in lung cancer. Three rounds of nested PCR, following a modified ARM-PCR protocol, produced the TCRbeta library. Each CDR3 protein is one row after TCRdb ran MiXCR on the multiplex PCR reads. The sample lists 55,000 to 75,000 distinct CDR3 sequences, 55% to 75% occurring once. No cell sorting was done before RNA was extracted from the tissue. Sequencing was carried out using lung tumor tissue. The source is a man aged 50 or older with non-small cell lung cancer.

In this sample, this clonotype turned up a few times. The chain employs TRBV5-1 and TRBJ2-7; D remains unclear. V was pared by 0 bases and J by 1 base, with 14 bases between. CDR1 SGHRS and CDR2 YFSETQ come from the germline V gene. The CDR3 totals 16 residues. The CDR3 region is CASSLVELDLSYEQYF. The CDR3 DNA reads TGCGCCAGCAGCTTGGTAGAGCTTGACCTTTCCTACGAGCAGTACTTC. Full variable domain (outside the CDR3, taken from reference TRBV5-1 and TRBJ2-7): KAGVTQTPRYLIKTRGQQVTLSCSPISGHRSVSWYQQTPGQGLQFLFEYFSETQRNKGNFPGRFSGRQFSNSRSEMNVSTLELGDSALYLCASSLVELDLSYEQYFGPGTRLTVT.

This rearrangement joins TRBV20-1 to TRBJ2-1, with D possibly being TRBD1 (6 bases). Trimming shortened V by 2 bases and J by 8 bases, and 16 bases separated the two germline ends. The CDR3 extends over 14 amino acids. Germline V gene data show CDR1 as DFQATT and CDR2 as SNEGSKA (reference sequence). The CDR3 bases are TGCAGTGCTAGATTGGGGGCAGGCCACTATGAGCAGTTCTTC. Its protein product is CSARLGAGHYEQFF.

J is TRBJ1-2 and V is TRBV11-2; 12 bases line up with TRBD1. CDR1 SGHAT and CDR2 FQNNGV come from the germline V gene. V lost 5 bases to trimming and J lost 6 bases; unmatched junction nucleotides: 10. The CDR3 length is 16 residues. DNA of the CDR3: TGTGCCAGCAGCCCTTATACTGGGACAGGGGGCGATGGCTACACCTTC. It encodes CASSPYTGTGGDGYTF.

This clonotype has at least ten counts. The genes are TRBV12-3 or TRBV12-4 and TRBJ2-7; D remains ambiguous. This CDR3 contains 13 residues. Between the trimmed V and J ends, which lost 6 bases and 6 bases, there was a span of 15 bases. In nucleotides, the CDR3 is TGTGCCAGCAGCCCTACGCTTGGGCTCGAGCAGTACTTC. Its protein is CASSPTLGLEQYF.

Turning to this clonotype: The germline gene is not matched at one end of the junction; a read error may be the cause. The chain employs TRBV4-1 and TRBJ2-7; tentatively, D is TRBD2 (5 bases). The germline V gene encodes CDR1 MGHRA and CDR2 YSYEKL. This CDR3 spans 14 amino acids. The CDR3, as DNA: TGCGCTAGCAGCCGCTTTTGGAGGCCCTACGAGCAGTACTTC. It specifies CASSRFWRPYEQYF.

As for this clonotype: A read error may explain this, as a much larger clone is one base away. The rearrangement joins TRBV19 to TRBJ1-1, with D unclear. Trimming pared 5 bases from V and 1 base from J, leaving 8 bases between. This CDR3 region has 13 residues. Germline CDR1 and CDR2: LNHDA and SQIVND (reference sequence). DNA of the CDR3: TGTGCCAGTAGTCCCCGGAAGAACACTGAAGCTTTCTTT. Its translation is CASSPRKNTEAFF.

The chain uses TRBV28 and TRBJ2-7; TRBD2 matches at 15 bases. Germline V gene lookup returns CDR1 MDHEN and CDR2 SYDVKM. Trimming cost V 6 bases and J 13 bases; bases outside gene matches: 10. This CDR3 comprises 14 residues. CDR3: CASRPRGTSGRHYF. CDR3 nucleotide sequence: TGTGCCAGCAGGCCCCGCGGGACTAGCGGGAGGCACTACTTC. The full variable domain, completed using reference TRBV28 and TRBJ2-7, is DVKVTQSSRYLVKRTGEKVFLECVQDMDHENMFWYRQDPGLGLRLIYFSYDVKMKEKGDIPEGYSVSREKKERFSLILESASTNQTSMYLCASRPRGTSGRHYFGPGTRLTVT.

The rearrangement links TRBV6-5 to TRBJ2-7, with D maybe TRBD1 (5 bases). Between the trimmed V and J ends, which lost 2 bases and 5 bases, there was a span of 13 bases. This CDR3 spans 14 amino acids. Germline CDR1 is MNHEY and CDR2 is SVGAGI. The CDR3 nucleotides read TGTGCCAGCAGTTACGGAACAGGCCCCCACGAGCAGTACTTC. It codes for CASSYGTGPHEQYF.

The chain couples TRBV11-2 to TRBJ2-5; D is unresolved. This CDR3 comprises 14 residues. V was trimmed by 5 bases and J by 5 bases, leaving 15 bases between them. Germline V lookup: CDR1 SGHAT, CDR2 FQNNGV. This chain's CDR3 is CASSVRWNLETQYF. The CDR3 DNA is TGTGCCAGCAGCGTAAGATGGAATCTCGAGACCCAGTACTTC.